These T cell receptor beta chains were read from a single sample in a study of T-cell reconstitution after alpha-beta-depleted transplantation in children. One entry per CDR3 protein, called by TCRdb with MiXCR from the PCR reads. The profile shows roughly 610,000 distinct CDR3 sequences, about 11% of them singletons. Here the sequenced sample was PBMCs from the stem cell graft donor, taken from the stem cell graft. Source of these receptors: a human donor who donated a stem cell graft to a child with acute myeloid leukemia. Each CDR3 is given with its conserved first and last residue. The D gene is left open where the match is weak. Clone size appears in some rows only: once, few, many, or a class for an expanded clone.

size: few
V: TRBV12-3/TRBV12-4
D: .
J: TRBJ2-5
CDR3: CASRPAGRTQETQYF
DNA: TGTGCCAGCAGACCGGCCGGACGGACTCAAGAGACCCAGTACTTC

size: many
V: TRBV21-1
D: .
J: TRBJ2-3
CDR3: CASKSLAGGRTDTQYF
DNA: TGTGCCAGCAAGAGTCTAGCGGGAGGGAGGACAGATACGCAGTATTTT

size: many
V: TRBV29-1
D: .
J: TRBJ2-5
CDR3: CSVEQGAETQYF
DNA: TGCAGCGTTGAACAGGGAGCGGAGACCCAGTACTTC

size: few
V: TRBV6-1
D: TRBD2
J: TRBJ2-3
CDR3: CASSEAVRRLADTDTQYF
DNA: TGTGCCAGCAGTGAAGCGGTGAGGAGACTAGCGGACACAGATACGCAGTATTTT

size: .
V: TRBV5-1
D: .
J: TRBJ2-7
CDR3: CASSLEGGAAEQYF
DNA: TGCGCCAGCAGCTTGGAGGGCGGGGCGGCCGAGCAGTACTTC

size: .
V: TRBV9
D: .
J: TRBJ2-1
CDR3: CASSVRRGYLYNEQFF
DNA: TGTGCCAGCAGCGTCAGGCGGGGTTACCTCTACAATGAGCAGTTCTTC

size: many
V: TRBV12-3/TRBV12-4
D: TRBD2
J: TRBJ2-7
CDR3: CASSRAGGGYEQYF
DNA: TGTGCCAGCTCCCGGGCGGGAGGAGGTTACGAGCAGTACTTC

size: few
V: TRBV12-3/TRBV12-4
D: .
J: TRBJ1-2
CDR3: CASTLGGYGYTF
DNA: TGTGCCAGCACCCTAGGGGGCTATGGCTACACCTTC

size: many
V: TRBV5-1
D: TRBD2
J: TRBJ2-1
CDR3: CASSTQAGLEQFF
DNA: TGCGCCAGCAGCACCCAAGCGGGACTTGAGCAGTTCTTC

size: .
V: TRBV7-3
D: .
J: TRBJ2-1
CDR3: CASSLYKGGDNEQFF
DNA: TGTGCCAGCAGCTTATATAAGGGCGGGGACAATGAGCAGTTCTTC

size: few
V: TRBV5-1
D: .
J: TRBJ2-1
CDR3: CASSLVGELTYNEQFF
DNA: TGCGCCAGCAGCTTGGTGGGGGAACTAACCTACAATGAGCAGTTCTTC

size: many
V: TRBV29-1
D: TRBD1
J: TRBJ1-2
CDR3: CSAQGGAGYGYTF
DNA: TGCAGCGCCCAGGGGGGCGCGGGCTATGGCTACACCTTC

size: .
V: TRBV6-5
D: .
J: TRBJ1-6
CDR3: CASNTLDSPLHF
DNA: TGTGCCAGCAACACGTTGGATTCACCCCTCCACTTT

size: few
V: TRBV12-3/TRBV12-4
D: .
J: TRBJ1-2
CDR3: CASSFTGRPLGYTF
DNA: TGTGCCAGCAGTTTTACAGGACGGCCCTTGGGCTACACCTTC

size: .
V: TRBV7-2
D: .
J: TRBJ1-4
CDR3: CASSLTTPPVGLFF
DNA: TGTGCCAGCAGCTTAACTACCCCGCCCGTGGGACTGTTTTTT

size: .
V: TRBV10-3
D: .
J: TRBJ1-4
CDR3: CATGEGATNEKLFF
DNA: TGTGCCACCGGAGAAGGGGCAACTAATGAAAAACTGTTTTTT

size: .
V: TRBV28
D: .
J: TRBJ2-5
CDR3: CASSLQATQYF
DNA: TGTGCCAGCAGTCTACAGGCGACCCAGTACTTC

size: .
V: TRBV7-9
D: TRBD2
J: TRBJ2-1
CDR3: CASSEGTLAGQYNEQFF
DNA: TGTGCCAGCAGCGAAGGCACGCTAGCGGGTCAATACAATGAGCAGTTCTTC

size: .
V: TRBV20-1
D: TRBD1
J: TRBJ1-5
CDR3: CSARGAGTGDQPQHF
DNA: TGCAGTGCTAGAGGGGCCGGGACAGGGGATCAGCCCCAGCATTTT

size: .
V: TRBV3-1
D: .
J: TRBJ1-5
CDR3: CASSQGQGKGQPQHF
DNA: TGTGCCAGCAGCCAAGGGCAGGGGAAGGGACAGCCCCAGCATTTT

size: many
V: TRBV29-1
D: TRBD2
J: TRBJ2-5
CDR3: CSGHSGEETQYF
DNA: TGCAGTGGACATAGCGGGGAAGAGACCCAGTACTTC

size: .
V: TRBV29-1
D: .
J: TRBJ1-1
CDR3: CSVESSPGRNTEAFF
DNA: TGCAGCGTTGAAAGTTCTCCCGGGAGGAACACTGAAGCTTTCTTT

size: many
V: TRBV11-2
D: .
J: TRBJ2-7
CDR3: CASSSYRVAKNRYEQYF
DNA: TGTGCCAGCAGCTCCTACAGGGTTGCAAAAAATCGCTACGAGCAGTACTTC

size: few
V: TRBV12-3/TRBV12-4
D: .
J: TRBJ1-1
CDR3: CASSSIVTEAFF
DNA: TGTGCCAGCAGTTCGATAGTGACTGAAGCTTTCTTT

size: .
V: TRBV10-3
D: TRBD2
J: TRBJ2-1
CDR3: CAISDPGTSGNNEQFF
DNA: TGTGCCATCAGTGACCCCGGGACTAGCGGGAACAATGAGCAGTTCTTC

size: many
V: TRBV7-3
D: .
J: TRBJ2-1
CDR3: CASSLGAADEQFF
DNA: TGTGCCAGCAGCTTAGGGGCGGCCGATGAGCAGTTCTTC

size: many
V: TRBV18
D: .
J: TRBJ2-6
CDR3: CASSPQSSGANVLTF
DNA: TGTGCCAGCTCACCACAGAGCTCTGGGGCCAACGTCCTGACTTTC

size: .
V: TRBV12-3/TRBV12-4
D: TRBD2
J: TRBJ2-5
CDR3: CASSSRAGGPWETQYF
DNA: TGTGCCAGCAGTTCTCGAGCGGGAGGGCCCTGGGAGACCCAGTACTTC

size: .
V: TRBV20-1
D: TRBD2
J: TRBJ2-5
CDR3: CSASHHGGSQETQYF
DNA: TGCAGTGCTAGTCACCACGGGGGGAGCCAAGAGACCCAGTACTTC

size: .
V: TRBV11-2
D: .
J: TRBJ2-7
CDR3: CASRLTGNEQYF
DNA: TGTGCCAGCAGGCTAACAGGGAACGAGCAGTACTTC

size: few
V: TRBV7-8
D: TRBD1
J: TRBJ1-5
CDR3: CASSLAGRGEPNQPQHF
DNA: TGTGCCAGCAGCTTAGCAGGCAGGGGGGAACCCAATCAGCCCCAGCATTTT

size: .
V: TRBV9
D: .
J: TRBJ2-6
CDR3: CASSPRTFQVVNVLTF
DNA: TGTGCCAGCAGCCCGAGAACCTTCCAAGTGGTCAACGTCCTGACTTTC

size: .
V: TRBV4-2
D: .
J: TRBJ2-6
CDR3: CASSPNINKGSGANVLTF
DNA: TGTGCCAGCAGCCCTAACATAAATAAGGGGTCTGGGGCCAACGTCCTGACTTTC

size: .
V: TRBV20-1
D: TRBD2
J: TRBJ2-1
CDR3: CSARLAEQGYNEQFF
DNA: TGCAGTGCTCGACTAGCGGAGCAGGGTTACAATGAGCAGTTCTTC

size: many
V: TRBV6-6
D: TRBD2
J: TRBJ2-3
CDR3: CASLHLSGSTQYF
DNA: TGTGCCAGCCTACACCTTAGCGGGAGCACGCAGTATTTT

size: many
V: TRBV11-2
D: .
J: TRBJ2-1
CDR3: CASSLNPKAEQFF
DNA: TGTGCCAGCAGCTTAAACCCAAAAGCTGAGCAGTTCTTC

size: .
V: TRBV29-1
D: TRBD2
J: TRBJ2-7
CDR3: CSALASSGVIF
DNA: TGCAGCGCCCTGGCATCTAGCGGGGTGATCTTC